This is a list of T cell receptor beta chains from one sample in a study of T cells in Graves' hyperthyroidism and ophthalmopathy. TCRdb re-called the multiplex PCR reads through MiXCR, storing one row per CDR3 protein. This table holds fewer than 500,000 distinct CDR3 sequences, approximately 13% found once. Sequencing was performed on blood. The receptors shown here come from a man aged 25 to 40 with Graves' hyperthyroidism that later progressed to Graves' ophthalmopathy. The CDR3 runs from the conserved cysteine through the conserved F or W. Each record gives: clone size, V gene, J gene, D gene, CDR3 DNA, CDR3 protein. D genes are given only for firm matches. The size field is filled for only some rows; it gives once, few, many or a size class.

>few|TRBV7-3|TRBJ2-5|NA
TGTGCCAGCAGCTCTCTAGGAGGCGCCGTGGGGACCCAGTACTTC
CASSSLGGAVGTQYF
>many|TRBV6-2/TRBV6-3|TRBJ2-1|TRBD2
TGTGCCAGCAGTGCGGGACTAGGGATTGTCAATGAGCAGTTCTTC
CASSAGLGIVNEQFF
>NA|TRBV25-1|TRBJ1-2|TRBD1
TGTGCCAGCAGTGAATCAGGGACAGGGGACTATGGCTACACCTTC
CASSESGTGDYGYTF
>NA|TRBV6-4|TRBJ1-5|NA
TGTGCCAGCACCTGTGGGGTTCCGTATAGCAATCAGCCCCAGCATTTT
CASTCGVPYSNQPQHF
>many|TRBV10-1|TRBJ2-7|TRBD1
TGCGCCAGCAGCGCGGACAGGGACGCCTACGAGCAGTACTTC
CASSADRDAYEQYF
>many|TRBV29-1|TRBJ2-5|NA
TGCAGCGTTGGAGGGGGAGTTGGCAAGACGTGGGAGACCCAGTACTTC
CSVGGGVGKTWETQYF
>few|TRBV7-6|TRBJ2-7|TRBD2
TGTGCCAGCAGCTCATCCCCTCGGGGGACTAGCTCCTACGAGCAGTACTTC
CASSSSPRGTSSYEQYF
>many|TRBV7-2|TRBJ2-3|TRBD1
TGTGCCAGCAGCTACCTAGGGCCGACAGGGGGCACAGATACGCAGTATTTT
CASSYLGPTGGTDTQYF
>NA|TRBV28|TRBJ2-2|NA
TGTGCCATCCGACAGAGCAACACCGGGGAGCTGTTTTTT
CAIRQSNTGELFF
>many|TRBV3-1|TRBJ2-1|NA
TGTGCCAGCAGCCAGGACGCTGGGGCAACTGCGCAGTTCTTC
CASSQDAGATAQFF
>NA|TRBV12-3/TRBV12-4|TRBJ2-2|NA
TGTGCCAGCAGTTTATATAGGGACAAGCAACGGGAGCCGTTTTTT
CASSLYRDKQREPFF
>many|TRBV28|TRBJ2-7|NA
TGTGCCAGCAGGCCGCCGGGACCCACCTACGAGCAGTACTTC
CASRPPGPTYEQYF
>few|TRBV2|TRBJ2-3|TRBD2
TGTGCCAGCACCCGACTAGCGGGGACTAGCACAGATACGCAGTATTTT
CASTRLAGTSTDTQYF
>many|TRBV2|TRBJ1-2|TRBD1
TGTGCCAGCAGTCCAACCTCAGACAGGGCTGGGGGCTACACCTTC
CASSPTSDRAGGYTF
>many|TRBV18|TRBJ2-5|NA
TGTGCCAGCTCGGTGGGACGAAGCCCAGAGACCCAGTACTTC
CASSVGRSPETQYF
>few|TRBV5-1|TRBJ2-2|NA
TGCGCCAGCAGCTTGAGGTGGGCCGGACAGACCTACACCGGGGAGCTGTTTTTT
CASSLRWAGQTYTGELFF
>NA|TRBV20-1|TRBJ1-1|NA
TGCAGTGCTAGAGATCATTACAGGGTAAACACTGAAGCTTTCTTT
CSARDHYRVNTEAFF
>many|TRBV4-1|TRBJ2-1|NA
TGCGCCAGCAGCCAAGAGAGGTCCTTAAACAATGAGCAGTTCTTC
CASSQERSLNNEQFF
>NA|TRBV28|TRBJ2-3|NA
TGTGCCAGCACTCAGGGTCCAACTCCCCCTTATACGCAGTATTTT
CASTQGPTPPYTQYF
>few|TRBV19|TRBJ1-1|NA
TGTGCCAGTAGTATACCAGGGAGGACTGAAGCTTTCTTT
CASSIPGRTEAFF
>NA|TRBV20-1|TRBJ2-3|NA
TGCAGTGCTAGAGAGGGGGGAACCACAGATACGCAGTATTTT
CSAREGGTTDTQYF
>few|TRBV28|TRBJ1-2|NA
TGTGCCAGCCATGGGGCAAACTATGGCTACACCTTC
CASHGANYGYTF
>many|TRBV14|TRBJ2-5|TRBD2
TGTGCCAGCAGCCTCGGACTAGCGGGGTTCCGAGAGACCCAGTACTTC
CASSLGLAGFRETQYF
>many|TRBV3-1|TRBJ1-1|NA
TGTGCCAGCAGCCCCCTACAGGAGGACACTGAAGCTTTCTTT
CASSPLQEDTEAFF
>many|TRBV11-3|TRBJ2-7|TRBD1
TGTGCCAGCAGCTTCAGGACAGGGGGCACCTACGAGCAGTACTTC
CASSFRTGGTYEQYF
>NA|TRBV10-2|TRBJ2-6|NA
TGCGCCAGCGGCGGGACAAGACTCTCTGGGGCCAACGTCCTGACTTTC
CASGGTRLSGANVLTF
>few|TRBV7-9|TRBJ2-2|TRBD2
TGTGCCAGCAGTACCGGGACTAGGGTCACCGGGGAGCTGTTTTTT
CASSTGTRVTGELFF
>many|TRBV24-1|TRBJ1-5|NA
TGTGCCACCAGTGATTGGAATCAGCCCCAGCATTTT
CATSDWNQPQHF
>many|TRBV7-2|TRBJ1-3|NA
TGTGCCAGCAGCTTACAGGGCTTGATAAGCTCTGGAAACACCATATATTTT
CASSLQGLISSGNTIYF